These 18 T cell receptor beta chains came from one sample sequenced in a study of T cell repertoires in cytomegalovirus infection. TCRdb reprocessed the reads with MiXCR, giving one entry per CDR3 protein. This table has 680,000 or so distinct CDR3 sequences, about a third appearing once. The sample taken for sequencing was PBMCs. The receptors were sampled from a human donor in good health (CMV status not recorded). Some clones in this sample may be carry-over from other donors' samples.

There are a few counts of this clonotype. The chain has TRBV6-1 and TRBJ2-7; TRBD1 matches 9 bases. J was trimmed by 1 base and V by 1 base; bases with no gene match: 5. The CDR3 runs 16 residues. The germline V gene has CDR1 MNHNS and CDR2 SASEGT. CDR3 DNA: TGTGCCAGCAGTGAAGTTACCGGGACAGGGTCCTACGAGCAGTACTTC. Residues: CASSEVTGTGSYEQYF.

The CDR3 loop reads CATSYPLAGGQGEKLFF. CDR3 coding DNA: TGTGCCACCAGCTATCCCCTAGCCGGGGGGCAAGGGGAAAAACTGTTTTTT. The V and J genes are TRBV15 and TRBJ1-4, with D perhaps matching TRBD1 (6 bases). V lost 5 bases to trimming and J lost 8 bases, with 24 bases between them. The germline gives CDR1 LNHNV, CDR2 YYDKDF (reference sequence). CDR3 length: 17 amino acids.

The CDR3 DNA sequence: TGTGCCAGCAGTTCCGGGACTAACTCCTACAATGAGCAGTTCTTC. Amino acid sequence: CASSSGTNSYNEQFF. The rearrangement uses TRBV12-3 or TRBV12-4 and TRBJ2-1, with 7 bases matching TRBD2. This CDR3 contains 15 residues. The ends lost 4 bases at V and 0 bases at J; junction bases unmatched: 3.

V is TRBV12-5 and J is TRBJ2-1, with TRBD2 matching 7 bases. V shed 0 bases and J 3 bases; nucleotides not matched to a gene: 5. Germline assignment: CDR1 LGHNT and CDR2 FRNRAP. The CDR3 totals 16 residues. CDR3 DNA: TGTGCTAGTGGTTTGGTCGTGGGGGGGATCTACAATGAGCAGTTCTTC. Translating it yields CASGLVVGGIYNEQFF.

V gene TRBV5-5 combines with J gene TRBJ2-1, with D uncertain. The CDR3 contains 15 residues. Between the trimmed V and J ends, which lost 2 bases and 6 bases, there was a span of 15 bases. Germline assignment: CDR1 SGHKS and CDR2 YYEKEE (reference sequence). CDR3 DNA: TGTGCCAGCAGCTTTTTCCGGGCCGGTGGCAATGAGCAGTTCTTC. Its translation: CASSFFRAGGNEQFF.

This chain links TRBV7-4 with TRBJ2-6, with D hard to call. Germline CDR1 and CDR2: SGHVT and SQSDAQ. The CDR3 totals 16 residues. V shed 5 bases and J shed 0 bases, with 11 bases lying between them. In DNA form, the CDR3 reads TGTGCCAGCAGCCCGAGGTCCTCCTCTGGGGCCAACGTCCTGACTTTC. Translating gives CASSPRSSSGANVLTF.

As regards this clonotype: Its ends do not fully match the called genes, so a read error is possible. The V gene is TRBV28, the J gene TRBJ1-5; 7 positions agree with TRBD1. CDR3 length equals 17 residues. Germline V lookup: CDR1 MDHEN, CDR2 SYDVKM. DNA for the CDR3: TGTGCCAGAAGTTTTAAGGACAGGAGAAATAGCAATCAGCCCCAGCATTTT. It is translated as CARSFKDRRNSNQPQHF.

CDR3 loop: CASSHITGTYGYTF. DNA of the CDR3: TGTGCCAGCAGCCACATTACAGGGACCTATGGCTACACCTTC. The V and J genes are TRBV5-6 and TRBJ1-2, with TRBD1 as a possible D gene (6 bases). The CDR3 contains 14 residues. V was shortened by 4 bases and J by 4 bases, with 14 bases between the two germline ends. CDR1 and CDR2 from the germline V gene are SGHDT and YYEEEE. Full variable domain (outside the CDR3, taken from reference TRBV5-6 and TRBJ1-2): DAGVTQSPTHLIKTRGQQVTLRCSPKSGHDTVSWYQQALGQGPQFIFQYYEEEERQRGNFPDRFSGHQFPNYSSELNVNALLLGDSALYLCASSHITGTYGYTFGSGTRLTVV.

This clonotype was seen more than once but under ten times. The CDR3 here is CASSLINREGTEAFF. CDR3 nucleotides: TGTGCCAGCAGCTTAATCAACAGGGAAGGCACTGAAGCTTTCTTT. This chain links TRBV7-9 with TRBJ1-1, with D perhaps TRBD1 (6 bases). This CDR3 region has 15 residues. Germline V gene lookup returns CDR1 SEHNR and CDR2 FQNEAQ (reference sequence). Trimming stripped 2 bases from V and 4 bases from J, with 14 bases between.

Only a few counts were recorded for this clonotype. The chain combines TRBV7-6 with TRBJ1-1; no firm D call. Germline V CDR1 and CDR2: SGHVS, FNYEAQ. This CDR3 is 14 amino acids long. V was cut by 1 base and J by 3 bases, with 9 bases left in between. The CDR3 bases are TGTGCCAGCAGCTTAGTTGAATTGGACACTGAAGCTTTCTTT. Translation: CASSLVELDTEAFF.

This rearrangement joins TRBV30 to TRBJ2-2; a possible D gene is TRBD2 (5 bases). The V gene's germline CDR1 is GTSNPN and CDR2 SVGIG (reference sequence). Trimming took 2 bases from V and 8 from J, leaving 6 bases between them. This CDR3 spans 11 amino acids. CDR3 DNA: TGTGCCTGGAGTTGGGAGGGGGAGCTGTTTTTT. Translating gives CAWSWEGELFF.

DNA for the CDR3: TGTGCCAGCAGTTTAGCGCAATTTTACGAGCAGTACTTC. The encoded protein is CASSLAQFYEQYF. The chain couples TRBV12-3 or TRBV12-4 to TRBJ2-7; D ambiguous. The V end lost 0 bases, the J end lost 4 bases, and 7 bases lay between the germline ends. This CDR3 contains 13 residues.

This clonotype has only a few counts. The CDR3 region is CASNREAGNTIYF. The CDR3 nucleotides are TGTGCCAGCAACAGGGAGGCTGGAAACACCATATATTTT. The chain uses TRBV7-9 and TRBJ1-3; weak D call: TRBD1 (6 bases). The germline V and J ends were trimmed by 7 bases and 2 bases, with 9 bases remaining between them. Looked up from germline, CDR1 is SEHNR and CDR2 is FQNEAQ (reference sequence). This CDR3 has 13 residues.

Only a few counts were recorded for this clonotype. This chain joins TRBV12-3 or TRBV12-4 and TRBJ2-1, with 8 bases that match TRBD2. V lost 8 bases to trimming and J lost 2 bases; unmatched junction nucleotides: 5. CDR3 length: 14 residues. CDR3 coding DNA: TGTGCCAGCGGCCAGGGACTAGCCTACAATGAGCAGTTCTTC. Amino acids: CASGQGLAYNEQFF.

Only a few counts were recorded for this clonotype. The chain couples TRBV6-6 to TRBJ2-3, with 7 bases that match TRBD1. Unmatched junction bases numbered 2, after V lost 11 bases and J lost 3 bases. The germline V gene encodes CDR1 MNHNY and CDR2 SVGAGI (reference sequence). CDR3 length: 11 amino acids. CDR3 sequence reads: CAVDRTDTQYF. CDR3 nucleotides: TGTGCCGTGGACAGGACAGATACGCAGTATTTT.

This clonotype showed up many times. J is TRBJ2-1 and V is TRBV7-2; 9 positions match TRBD2. The CDR3 contains 15 residues. V dropped 4 bases and J dropped 12; count of bases not matched to a gene: 13. In germline, CDR1 is SGHTA, CDR2 FQGNSA. The CDR3 protein is CASSSSGKVRGMQFF. In DNA, the CDR3 is TGTGCCAGCAGCTCTAGCGGGAAAGTGAGAGGTATGCAGTTCTTC.

CDR3 region: CSARGVLAEPNTDTQYF. As DNA, the CDR3 is TGCAGTGCTAGAGGCGTACTAGCGGAACCTAACACAGATACGCAGTATTTT. The genes are TRBV20-1 and TRBJ2-3; 8 bases match TRBD2. Trimming cost V 1 base and J 2 bases; bases outside gene matches: 11. The V gene's germline CDR1 is DFQATT and CDR2 SNEGSKA (reference sequence). The CDR3 sequence is 17 residues long.

The chain has TRBV14 and TRBJ2-6; D is perhaps TRBD1 (6 bases). The germline gives CDR1 SGHDN, CDR2 FVKESK. The V end lost 0 bases, the J end lost 1 base, and 7 bases lay between the germline ends. This CDR3 comprises 16 residues. This chain's CDR3 is CASSQDRGSGANVLTF. CDR3 coding DNA: TGTGCCAGCAGCCAAGACAGGGGTTCTGGGGCCAACGTCCTGACTTTC.